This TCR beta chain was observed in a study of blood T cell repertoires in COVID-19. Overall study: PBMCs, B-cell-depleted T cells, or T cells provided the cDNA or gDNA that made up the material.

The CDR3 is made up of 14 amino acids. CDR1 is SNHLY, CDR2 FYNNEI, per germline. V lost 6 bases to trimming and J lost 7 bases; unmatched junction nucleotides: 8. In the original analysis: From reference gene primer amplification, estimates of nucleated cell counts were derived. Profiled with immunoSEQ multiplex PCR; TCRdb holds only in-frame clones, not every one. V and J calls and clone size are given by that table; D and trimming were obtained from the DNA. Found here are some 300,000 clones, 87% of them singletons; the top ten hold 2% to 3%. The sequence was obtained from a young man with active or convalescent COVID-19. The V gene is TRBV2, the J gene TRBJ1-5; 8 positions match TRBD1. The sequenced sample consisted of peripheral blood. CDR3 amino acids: CASRADRGGQPQHF. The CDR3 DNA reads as TGTGCCAGCAGGGCCGACAGGGGTGGACAGCCCCAGCATTTT.